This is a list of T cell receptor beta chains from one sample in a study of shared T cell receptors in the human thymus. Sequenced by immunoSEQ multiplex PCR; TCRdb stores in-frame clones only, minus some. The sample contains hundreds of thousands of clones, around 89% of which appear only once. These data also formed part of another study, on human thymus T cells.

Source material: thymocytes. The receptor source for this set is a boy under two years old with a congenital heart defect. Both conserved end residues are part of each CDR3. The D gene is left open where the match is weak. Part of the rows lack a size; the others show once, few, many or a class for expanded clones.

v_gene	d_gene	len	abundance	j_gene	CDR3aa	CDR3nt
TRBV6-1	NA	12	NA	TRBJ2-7	CASSEGLNEQYF	TGTGCCAGCAGCGAGGGTCTCAACGAGCAGTACTTC
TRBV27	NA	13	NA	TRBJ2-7	CASGEQGAHEQYF	TGTGCCAGCGGGGAACAGGGTGCCCACGAGCAGTACTTC
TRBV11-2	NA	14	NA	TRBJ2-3	CASSLVVGPDTQYF	TGTGCCAGCAGCTTAGTCGTTGGCCCAGATACGCAGTATTTT
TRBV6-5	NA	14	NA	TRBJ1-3	CASRWLGSGNTIYF	TGTGCCAGCAGGTGGCTAGGCTCTGGAAACACCATATATTTT
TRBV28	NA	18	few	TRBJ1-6	CASSLDRTEYSYNSPLHF	TGTGCCAGCAGTTTAGACAGAACCGAATACTCCTATAATTCACCCCTCCACTTT
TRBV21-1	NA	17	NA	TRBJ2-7	CASSKGGHHGISYEQYF	TGTGCCAGCAGCAAAGGGGGACACCACGGGATCTCCTACGAGCAGTACTTC
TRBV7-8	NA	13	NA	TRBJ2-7	CASSLAGAGEQYF	TGTGCCAGCAGCTTAGCGGGGGCGGGAGAACAGTACTTC
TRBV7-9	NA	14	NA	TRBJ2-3	CASSATSSTDTQYF	TGTGCCAGCAGCGCTACTAGTAGCACAGATACGCAGTATTTT
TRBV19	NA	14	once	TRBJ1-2	CASSYPGGEVGYTF	TGTGCCAGTAGTTACCCGGGGGGGGAGGTTGGCTACACCTTC
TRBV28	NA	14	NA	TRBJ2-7	CASSLYRYYYEQYF	TGTGCCAGCAGTTTATACAGGTACTACTACGAGCAGTACTTC